This section outlines one TCR beta chain sequence together with its context. This sample is part of a study of blood T cell repertoires in COVID-19. Clinical history reported by participants formed the basis on which cohorts were assigned. Participants classified as exposed had met a COVID-19 case within 2 weeks before study entry. In the authors' workflow: Researchers report that nucleated cell counts were estimated from reference gene primer amplification. Method: immunoSEQ multiplex PCR; TCRdb's copy keeps in-frame clones and lacks some. D and trimming come from the DNA, and the V and J calls and clone size come from that table. The sample has about 220,000 clones, 83% seen once; the top ten hold about 3.6%. The CDR3 is 14 amino acids. CDR1 and CDR2 (germline): LNHNV, YYDKDF (reference sequence). Trimming stripped 0 bases from V and 1 base from J, with 4 bases between.

This receptor was obtained from a woman aged 40 to 49 who had been exposed to COVID-19. Sequencing was performed on PBMCs or T cells enriched from blood (not recorded which). The rearrangement links TRBV15 to TRBJ2-1, with D unresolved. CDR3 sequence: CATSRDRSYNEQFF. CDR3 DNA sequence: TGTGCCACCAGCAGAGATCGGTCCTACAATGAGCAGTTCTTC.